The entry that follows covers one T cell receptor beta chain sequence. The target antigen is unknown. The PCR employed 60 Vbeta primers together with 13 Jbeta primers. Sequencing used immunoSEQ multiplex PCR; TCRdb keeps in-frame clones, though not all of them. The profile shows 200,000 to 250,000 clones, 78% of them singletons. These data belong to a study of cytomegalovirus exposure and HLA in healthy donors. Germline CDR1 and CDR2: SEHNR and FQNEAQ (reference sequence). The CDR3 sequence is 15 residues long. Trimming pared 1 base from V and 5 bases from J, leaving 12 bases between. Study-wide findings and caveats: According to an earlier analysis, most TCR beta V segments yielded productive rearrangements about 87% or about 30% of the time.

The sequenced sample consisted of PBMCs. The J gene is TRBJ2-1, the V gene TRBV7-9; D remains unclear. The clonotype was recovered from a male donor in good health and CMV-seronegative. The CDR3 is CASSLVSYADNEQFF. The DNA of the CDR3 is TGTGCCAGCAGCTTAGTGTCGTACGCGGACAATGAGCAGTTCTTC. The full variable domain, completed using reference TRBV7-9 and TRBJ2-1, is DTGVSQNPRHKITKRGQNVTFRCDPISEHNRLYWYRQTLGQGPEFLTYFQNEAQLEKSRLLSDRFSAERPKGSFSTLEIQRTEQGDSAMYLCASSLVSYADNEQFFGPGTRLTVL.